This paragraph covers one TCR beta chain sequence. Its antigen is currently unknown. Germline is not matched at one junction end, which may reflect a read error. The PCR ran on 60 Vbeta and 13 Jbeta primers. As originally analysed: Approximately 87 million unique TCR beta chains, about 12 million shared, were counted in a later analysis. The repertoire was sequenced with immunoSEQ multiplex PCR; TCRdb's copy has only in-frame clones and lacks some. Clone size and V and J calls were adopted from that table, with D and trimming inferred from the DNA. The sample table includes about 140,000 clones. This sample stems from a study of cytomegalovirus exposure and HLA in healthy donors. Points from the study as a whole: CMV serostatus alone was available as immune exposure information.

The CDR3 length is 16 residues. Germline CDR1 reads SGHVS; CDR2 reads FNYEAQ. The sequenced sample consisted of PBMCs. The V gene is TRBV7-6, the J gene TRBJ2-2, with TRBD2 as a possible D gene (6 bases). This clonotype was sampled from a woman under 30 in good health and CMV-seronegative. The CDR3: CASSLGGVMGTGELFF. DNA of the CDR3: TGTGCTAGCAGCTTAGGCGGGGTAATGGGCACCGGGGAGCTGTTTTTT.